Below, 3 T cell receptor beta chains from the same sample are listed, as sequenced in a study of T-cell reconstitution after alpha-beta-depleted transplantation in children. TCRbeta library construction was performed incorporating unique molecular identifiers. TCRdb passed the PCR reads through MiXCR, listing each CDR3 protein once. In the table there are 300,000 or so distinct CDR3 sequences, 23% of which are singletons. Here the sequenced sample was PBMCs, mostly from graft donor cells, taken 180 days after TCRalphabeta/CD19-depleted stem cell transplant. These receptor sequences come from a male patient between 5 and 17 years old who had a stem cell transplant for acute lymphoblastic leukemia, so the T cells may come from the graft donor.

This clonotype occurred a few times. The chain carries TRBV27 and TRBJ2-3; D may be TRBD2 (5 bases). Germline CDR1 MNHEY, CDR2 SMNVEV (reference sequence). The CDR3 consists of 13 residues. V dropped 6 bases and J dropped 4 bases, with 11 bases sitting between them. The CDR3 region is CASSWMEADTQYF. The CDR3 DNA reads TGTGCCAGCAGCTGGATGGAGGCAGATACGCAGTATTTT.

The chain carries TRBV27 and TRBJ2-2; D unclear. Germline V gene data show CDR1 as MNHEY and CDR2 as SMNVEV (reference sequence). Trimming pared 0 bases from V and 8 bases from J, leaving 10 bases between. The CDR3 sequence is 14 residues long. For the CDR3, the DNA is TGTGCCAGCAGTTTATCCGGAGTCCATGGGGAGCTGTTTTTT. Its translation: CASSLSGVHGELFF.

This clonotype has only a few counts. Here the CDR3 DNA reads TGTGCCACCAGTGCCCGGGGTGATCTCGCGAACACCGGGGAGCTGTTTTTT. Its protein is CATSARGDLANTGELFF. This chain joins TRBV24-1 and TRBJ2-2; a weak D match, TRBD2 (5 bases). CDR3 length: 17 residues. The germline CDR1 and CDR2 sequences are KGHDR and SFDVKD. Trimming stripped 5 bases from V and 0 bases from J, with 15 bases between.